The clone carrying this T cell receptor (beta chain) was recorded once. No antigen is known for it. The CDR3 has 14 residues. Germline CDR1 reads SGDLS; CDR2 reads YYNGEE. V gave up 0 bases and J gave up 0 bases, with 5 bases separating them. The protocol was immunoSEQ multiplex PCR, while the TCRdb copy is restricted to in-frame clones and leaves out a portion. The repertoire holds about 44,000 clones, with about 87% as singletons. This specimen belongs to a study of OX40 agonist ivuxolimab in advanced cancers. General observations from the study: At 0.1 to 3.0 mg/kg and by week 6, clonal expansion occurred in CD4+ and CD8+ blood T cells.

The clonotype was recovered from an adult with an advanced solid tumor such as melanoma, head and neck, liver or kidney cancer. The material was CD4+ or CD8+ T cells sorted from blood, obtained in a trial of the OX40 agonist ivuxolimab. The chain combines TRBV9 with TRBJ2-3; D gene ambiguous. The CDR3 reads CASSVGGSTDTQYF. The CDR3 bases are TGTGCCAGCAGCGTAGGAGGCAGCACAGATACGCAGTATTTT.